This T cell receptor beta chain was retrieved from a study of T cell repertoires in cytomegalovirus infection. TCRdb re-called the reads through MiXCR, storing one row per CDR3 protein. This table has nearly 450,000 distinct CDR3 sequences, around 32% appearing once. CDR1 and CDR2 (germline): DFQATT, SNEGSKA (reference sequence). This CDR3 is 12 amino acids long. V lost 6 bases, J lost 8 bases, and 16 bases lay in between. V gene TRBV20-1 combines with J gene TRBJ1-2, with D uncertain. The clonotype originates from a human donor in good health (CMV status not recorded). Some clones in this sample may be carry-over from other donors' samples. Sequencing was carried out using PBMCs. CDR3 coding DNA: TGCAGTGCCCCGGACGGGGTTTCCGGCTACACCTTC. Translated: CSAPDGVSGYTF.